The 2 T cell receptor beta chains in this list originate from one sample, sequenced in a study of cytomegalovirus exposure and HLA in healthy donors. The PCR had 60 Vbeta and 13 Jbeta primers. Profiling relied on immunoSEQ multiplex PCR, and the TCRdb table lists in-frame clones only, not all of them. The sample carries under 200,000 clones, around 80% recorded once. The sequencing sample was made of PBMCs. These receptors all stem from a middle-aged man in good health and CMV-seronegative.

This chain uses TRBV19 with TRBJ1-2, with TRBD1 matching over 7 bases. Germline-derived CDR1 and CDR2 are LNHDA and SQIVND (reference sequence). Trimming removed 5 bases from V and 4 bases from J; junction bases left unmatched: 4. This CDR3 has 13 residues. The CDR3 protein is CASSYGQVYGYTF. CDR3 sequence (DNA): TGTGCCAGTAGTTACGGACAGGTCTATGGCTACACCTTC. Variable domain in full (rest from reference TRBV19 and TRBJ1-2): DGGITQSPKYLFRKEGQNVTLSCEQNLNHDAMYWYRQDPGQGLRLIYYSQIVNDFQKGDIAEGYSVSREKKESFPLTVTSAQKNPTAFYLCASSYGQVYGYTFGSGTRLTVV.

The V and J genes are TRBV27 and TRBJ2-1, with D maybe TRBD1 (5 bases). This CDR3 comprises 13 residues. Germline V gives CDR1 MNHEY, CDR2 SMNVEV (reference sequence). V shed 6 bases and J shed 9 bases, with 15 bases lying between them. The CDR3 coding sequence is TGTGCCAGCAGCGCACCCCAGGGTTCTGAGCAGTTCTTC. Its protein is CASSAPQGSEQFF.